Listed here is a single TCR beta chain. Sequencing templates came from extracted RNA that was reverse transcribed into cDNA. The table came from immunoSEQ multiplex PCR; TCRdb's copy has only in-frame clones and leaves some out. In the table there are around 100,000 clones, 85% to 90% of which are singletons. Specified treatment: oral pan-JAK inhibitor, 5-10 mg twice daily. This sample is part of a study of CD8+ T cells in alopecia areata. This CDR3 comprises 12 residues. V lost 6 bases, J lost 3 bases, and 0 bases stayed unmatched. Germline V gene lookup returns CDR1 MNHEY and CDR2 SMNVEV (reference sequence).

This clonotype was sampled from a human donor with alopecia areata. The source material was CD8+ T cells sorted from blood, sampled between weeks 30 and 35, from a patient treated with tofacitinib. The chain uses TRBV27 and TRBJ2-7; 9 bases agree with TRBD1. This CDR3 is CASRDRGYEQYF. The CDR3 DNA is TGTGCCAGCAGGGACAGGGGCTACGAGCAGTACTTC.